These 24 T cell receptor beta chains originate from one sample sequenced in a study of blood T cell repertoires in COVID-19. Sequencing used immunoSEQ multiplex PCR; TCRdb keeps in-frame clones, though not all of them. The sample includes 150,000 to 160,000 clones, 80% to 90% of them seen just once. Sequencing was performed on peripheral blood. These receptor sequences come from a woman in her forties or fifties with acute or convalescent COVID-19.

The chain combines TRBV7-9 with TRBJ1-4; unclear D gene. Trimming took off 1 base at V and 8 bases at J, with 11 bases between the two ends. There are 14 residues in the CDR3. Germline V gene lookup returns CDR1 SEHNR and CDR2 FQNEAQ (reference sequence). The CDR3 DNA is TGTGCCAGCAGCTTAGTTGGACTGGAGGAAAAACTGTTTTTT. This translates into CASSLVGLEEKLFF.

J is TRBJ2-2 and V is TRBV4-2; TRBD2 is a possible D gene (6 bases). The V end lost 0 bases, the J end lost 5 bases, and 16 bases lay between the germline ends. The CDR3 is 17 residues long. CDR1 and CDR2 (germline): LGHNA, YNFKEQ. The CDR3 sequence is CASSQDWTGRGTGELFF. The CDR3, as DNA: TGTGCCAGCAGCCAAGATTGGACCGGGAGAGGGACCGGGGAGCTGTTTTTT.

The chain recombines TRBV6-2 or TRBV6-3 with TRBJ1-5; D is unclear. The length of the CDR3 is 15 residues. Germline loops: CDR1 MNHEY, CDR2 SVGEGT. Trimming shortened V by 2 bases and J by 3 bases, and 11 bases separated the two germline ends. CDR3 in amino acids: CASSYIRSPNQPQHF. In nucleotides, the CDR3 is TGTGCCAGCAGTTACATTCGGAGTCCCAATCAGCCCCAGCATTTT.

CDR3 sequence: CASSERDRGDEQYF. The DNA for the CDR3 is TGTGCCAGCAGTGAAAGGGACAGGGGTGACGAGCAGTACTTC. The chain employs TRBV6-1 and TRBJ2-7; 10 bases fit TRBD1. The CDR3 length is 14 residues. The V gene's germline CDR1 is MNHNS and CDR2 SASEGT. V dropped 2 bases and J dropped 5; count of bases not matched to a gene: 3.

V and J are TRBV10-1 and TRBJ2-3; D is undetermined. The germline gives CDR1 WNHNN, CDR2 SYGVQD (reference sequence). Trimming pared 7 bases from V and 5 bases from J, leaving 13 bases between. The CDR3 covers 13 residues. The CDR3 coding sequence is TGCGCCAGCAAAAGCCCCTTCGGAGATACGCAGTATTTT. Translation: CASKSPFGDTQYF.

In DNA, the CDR3 is TGTGCCAGCCTCAACAGGGGGCATGGAACAGATACGCAGTATTTT. It specifies CASLNRGHGTDTQYF. The chain recombines TRBV27 with TRBJ2-3, with TRBD1 identical over 9 bases. Per germline, CDR1 MNHEY and CDR2 SMNVEV (reference sequence). V dropped 8 bases and J dropped 3; count of bases not matched to a gene: 9. The CDR3 runs 15 residues.

The CDR3 DNA sequence: TGTGCCAGTAGGGGAGTGTTAGCGGAAAGCTCCTACAATGAGCAGTTCTTC. Its protein is CASRGVLAESSYNEQFF. This sequence joins TRBV19 and TRBJ2-1, with D possibly TRBD2 on 6 matching bases. The germline V gene encodes CDR1 LNHDA and CDR2 SQIVND (reference sequence). The CDR3 is 17 amino acids. V lost 6 bases, J lost 0 bases, and 18 bases lay in between.

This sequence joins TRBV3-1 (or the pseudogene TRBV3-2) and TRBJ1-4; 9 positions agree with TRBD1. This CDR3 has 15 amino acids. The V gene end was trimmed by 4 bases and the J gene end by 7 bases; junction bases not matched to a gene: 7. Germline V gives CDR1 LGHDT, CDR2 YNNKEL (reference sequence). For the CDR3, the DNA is TGTGCCAGCAGCCCTACCGGACAGGGGTCTGAAAAACTGTTTTTT. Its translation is CASSPTGQGSEKLFF.

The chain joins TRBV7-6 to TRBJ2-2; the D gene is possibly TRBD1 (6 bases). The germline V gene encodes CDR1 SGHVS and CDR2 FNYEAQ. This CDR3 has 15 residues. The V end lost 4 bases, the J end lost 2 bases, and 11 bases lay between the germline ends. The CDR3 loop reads CASSYRTANTGELFF. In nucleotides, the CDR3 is TGTGCCAGCAGCTACCGGACAGCTAACACCGGGGAGCTGTTTTTT.

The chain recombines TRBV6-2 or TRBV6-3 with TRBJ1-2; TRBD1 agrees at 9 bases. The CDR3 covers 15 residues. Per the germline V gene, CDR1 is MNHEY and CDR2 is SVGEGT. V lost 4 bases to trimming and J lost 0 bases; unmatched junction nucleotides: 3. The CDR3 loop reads CASSSRQGANYGYTF. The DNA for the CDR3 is TGTGCCAGCAGTTCCAGACAGGGGGCTAACTATGGCTACACCTTC.

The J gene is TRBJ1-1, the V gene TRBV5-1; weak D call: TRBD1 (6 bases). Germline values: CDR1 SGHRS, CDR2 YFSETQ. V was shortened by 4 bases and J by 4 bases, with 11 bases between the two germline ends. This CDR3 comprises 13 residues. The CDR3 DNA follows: TGCGCCAGCAGCCCCGGGACATCCACTGAAGCTTTCTTT. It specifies CASSPGTSTEAFF.

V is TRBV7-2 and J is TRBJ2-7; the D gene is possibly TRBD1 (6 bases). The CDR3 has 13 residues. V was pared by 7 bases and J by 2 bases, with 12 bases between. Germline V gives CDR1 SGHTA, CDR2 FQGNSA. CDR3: CASTATGTYEQYF. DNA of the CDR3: TGTGCCAGCACCGCGACAGGAACCTACGAGCAGTACTTC. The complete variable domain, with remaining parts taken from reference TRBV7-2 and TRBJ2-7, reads GAGVSQSPSNKVTEKGKDVELRCDPISGHTALYWYRQSLGQGLEFLIYFQGNSAPDKSGLPSDRFSAERTGGSVSTLTIQRTQQEDSAVYLCASTATGTYEQYFGPGTRLTVT.

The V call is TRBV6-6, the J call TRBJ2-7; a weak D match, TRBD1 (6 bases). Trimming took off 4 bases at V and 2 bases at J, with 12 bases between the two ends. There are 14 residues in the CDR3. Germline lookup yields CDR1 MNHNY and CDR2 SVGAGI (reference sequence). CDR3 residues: CASSSGDRPYEQYF. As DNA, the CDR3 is TGTGCCAGCAGTTCCGGAGACAGGCCCTACGAGCAGTACTTC.

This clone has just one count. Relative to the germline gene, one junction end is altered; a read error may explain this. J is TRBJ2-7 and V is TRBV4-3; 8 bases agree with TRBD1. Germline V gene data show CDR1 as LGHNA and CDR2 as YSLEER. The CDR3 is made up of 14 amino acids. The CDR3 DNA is TGCGCCAGCAGCAAAGACAGGGGCCCCTACGAGCAGTACTTC. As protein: CASSKDRGPYEQYF.

In DNA form, the CDR3 reads TGTGCCAGCAGCTTAGAGAGCAATGAGCAGTTCTTC. This encodes CASSLESNEQFF. The chain employs TRBV11-2 and TRBJ2-1; D remains unclear. The ends were cut back, 0 bases at V and 6 bases at J, with 3 bases in the middle. CDR1 is SGHAT and CDR2 is FQNNGV in the germline V gene. This CDR3 is built from 12 residues.

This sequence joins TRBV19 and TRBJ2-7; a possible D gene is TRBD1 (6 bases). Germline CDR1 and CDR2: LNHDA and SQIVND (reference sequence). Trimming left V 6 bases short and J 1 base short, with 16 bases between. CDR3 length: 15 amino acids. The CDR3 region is CASRTRPTGSYEQYF. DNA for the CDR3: TGTGCCAGTAGGACCCGTCCCACAGGGTCCTACGAGCAGTACTTC.

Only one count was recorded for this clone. In DNA form, the CDR3 reads TGTGCCAGCAGCTTGTACCCGGGTTCGAACACTGAAGCTTTCTTT. This gives the protein CASSLYPGSNTEAFF. The gene calls are TRBV5-4 and TRBJ1-1; D is undetermined. The CDR3 totals 15 residues. The germline CDR1 and CDR2 sequences are SGHNT and YYREEE (reference sequence). The V gene lost 1 base and the J gene lost 1 base, with 11 bases spanning the gap.

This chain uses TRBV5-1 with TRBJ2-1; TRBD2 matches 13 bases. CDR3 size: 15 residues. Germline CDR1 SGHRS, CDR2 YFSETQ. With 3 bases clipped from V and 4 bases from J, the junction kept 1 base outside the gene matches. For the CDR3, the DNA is TGCGCCAGCAGCTCGACTAGCGGGGGGTACAATGAGCAGTTCTTC. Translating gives CASSSTSGGYNEQFF.

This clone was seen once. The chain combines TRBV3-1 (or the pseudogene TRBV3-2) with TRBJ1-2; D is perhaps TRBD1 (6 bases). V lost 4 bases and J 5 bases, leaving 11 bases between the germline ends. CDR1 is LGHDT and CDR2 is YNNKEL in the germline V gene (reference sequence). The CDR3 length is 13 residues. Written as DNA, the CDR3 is TGTGCCAGCAGCCGGGGGACACAATATGGCTACACCTTC. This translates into CASSRGTQYGYTF.

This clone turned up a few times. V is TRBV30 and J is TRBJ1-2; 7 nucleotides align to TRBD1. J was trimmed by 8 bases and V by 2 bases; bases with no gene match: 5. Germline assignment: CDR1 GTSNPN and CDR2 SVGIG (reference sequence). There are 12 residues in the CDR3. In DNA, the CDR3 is TGTGCCTGGAGTAGACAGGGTGCGGGCTACACCTTC. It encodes CAWSRQGAGYTF.

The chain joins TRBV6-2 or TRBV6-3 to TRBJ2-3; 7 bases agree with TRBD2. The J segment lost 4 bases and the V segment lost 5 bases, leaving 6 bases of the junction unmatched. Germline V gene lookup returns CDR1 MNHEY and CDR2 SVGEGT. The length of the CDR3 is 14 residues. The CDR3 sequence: CASSLGGFADTQYF. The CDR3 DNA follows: TGTGCCAGCAGTCTGGGGGGGTTCGCAGATACGCAGTATTTT.

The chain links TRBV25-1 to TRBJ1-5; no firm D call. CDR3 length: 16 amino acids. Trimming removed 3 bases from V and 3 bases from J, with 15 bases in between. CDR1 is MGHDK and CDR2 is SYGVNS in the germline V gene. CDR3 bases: TGTGCCAGCAGTGATTCGGCCCGAGGATACAATCAGCCCCAGCATTTT. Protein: CASSDSARGYNQPQHF.

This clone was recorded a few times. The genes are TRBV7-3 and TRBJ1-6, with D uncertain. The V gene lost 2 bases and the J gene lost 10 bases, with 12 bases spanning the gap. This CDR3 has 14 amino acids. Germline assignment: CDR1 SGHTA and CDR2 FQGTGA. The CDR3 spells CASSLEGPGSPLHF. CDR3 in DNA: TGTGCCAGCAGCTTAGAGGGTCCGGGATCACCCCTCCACTTT.

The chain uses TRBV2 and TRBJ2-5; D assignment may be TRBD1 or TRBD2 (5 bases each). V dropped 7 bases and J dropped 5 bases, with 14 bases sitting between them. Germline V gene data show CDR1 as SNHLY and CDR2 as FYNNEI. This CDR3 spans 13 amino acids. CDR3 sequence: CASNEGRLETQYF. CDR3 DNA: TGTGCCAGCAATGAGGGGCGGCTGGAGACCCAGTACTTC.